These 13 T cell receptor beta chains came from one sample sequenced in a study of blood T cells in healthy people across ages. It was with a sample-barcoded 5' primer and a J-beta primer mix that a second PCR of roughly 6 to 11 cycles was run. From the 5' RACE reads, TCRdb called clonotypes with MiXCR, one entry per CDR3 protein. The sample lists 850,000 to 1,000,000 distinct CDR3 sequences; about 44% were seen once. The source material was blood. These receptors were obtained from a man under 40 in good health.

This chain links TRBV5-4 with TRBJ2-5, with 8 nucleotides matching TRBD1. CDR3 length equals 14 residues. The germline gives CDR1 SGHNT, CDR2 YYREEE (reference sequence). The J segment lost 5 bases and the V segment lost 0 bases, leaving 3 bases of the junction unmatched. The CDR3 reads CASSLEGQGETQYF. The DNA of the CDR3 is TGTGCCAGCAGCTTGGAAGGACAGGGCGAGACCCAGTACTTC.

The sample holds a few counts of this clonotype. V is TRBV3-1 and J is TRBJ2-4, with D hard to call. V was shortened by 2 bases and J by 0 bases, with 11 bases between the two germline ends. There are 16 residues in the CDR3. Germline V gene data show CDR1 as LGHDT and CDR2 as YNNKEL (reference sequence). The CDR3 sequence: CASSQKGILAKNIQYF. Here the CDR3 DNA reads TGTGCCAGCAGCCAAAAGGGAATACTAGCCAAAAACATTCAGTACTTC.

This chain connects TRBV7-2 to TRBJ2-3; 8 bases are shared with TRBD2. V lost 0 bases to trimming and J lost 6 bases; unmatched junction nucleotides: 11. Germline CDR1 SGHTA, CDR2 FQGNSA. This CDR3 is 17 amino acids long. The CDR3 DNA is TGTGCCAGCAGCTTAGCTATTAGCGGGGCAGGAGGGGATACGCAGTATTTT. The encoded protein is CASSLAISGAGGDTQYF.

This chain uses TRBV29-1 with TRBJ1-1, with 7 bases lining up with TRBD1. Germline loops: CDR1 SQVTM, CDR2 ANQGSEA. V was clipped by 6 bases and J by 0 bases; unmatched bases: 4. CDR3 size: 13 residues. CDR3 in DNA: TGCAGCGTGATGACAGGGATGAACACTGAAGCTTTCTTT. Translating gives CSVMTGMNTEAFF. The variable domain in full, completed from reference TRBV29-1 and TRBJ1-1, reads SAVISQKPSRDICQRGTSLTIQCQVDSQVTMMFWYRQQPGQSLTLIATANQGSEATYESGFVIDKFPISRPNLTFSTLTVSNMSPEDSSIYLCSVMTGMNTEAFFGQGTRLTVV.

Written as DNA, the CDR3 is TGCAGCGCAGAGGACAGGGTTGGCTACGAGCAGTACTTC. This sequence encodes CSAEDRVGYEQYF. The rearrangement links TRBV29-1 to TRBJ2-7; 8 bases agree with TRBD1. Germline CDR1 reads SQVTM; CDR2 reads ANQGSEA. V lost 7 bases and J lost 3; bases outside the gene matches: 8. This CDR3 region has 13 residues.

This clonotype showed up just a few times. The chain carries TRBV20-1 and TRBJ2-1, with 14 nucleotides matching TRBD2. CDR1 DFQATT and CDR2 SNEGSKA come from the germline V gene (reference sequence). Trimming took 3 bases from V and 4 from J; bases not matched to a gene: 5. This CDR3 is built from 16 residues. The CDR3 protein is CSASGLAGGGYNEQFF. In DNA form, the CDR3 reads TGCAGTGCTAGTGGACTAGCGGGGGGAGGGTACAATGAGCAGTTCTTC.

The table lists this clonotype with a few counts. The chain links TRBV29-1 to TRBJ1-4; 8 nucleotides agree with TRBD1. CDR1 and CDR2 (germline): SQVTM, ANQGSEA. The V and J ends lost 6 bases and 6 bases, in that order; junction bases with no gene match: 6. The length of the CDR3 is 13 residues. The CDR3 region is CSVMTGADEKLFF. The CDR3 bases are TGCAGCGTCATGACAGGGGCTGATGAAAAACTGTTTTTT.

This clonotype was observed a single time. The chain joins TRBV29-1 to TRBJ2-1; D ambiguous. CDR1 and CDR2 from the germline V gene are SQVTM and ANQGSEA. The CDR3 runs to 10 residues. Trimming shortened V by 6 bases and J by 6 bases, and 6 bases separated the two germline ends. The CDR3 DNA reads TGCAGCGTAGGAAGCAATGAGCAGTTCTTC. Protein: CSVGSNEQFF.

As to this clonotype: A junction end diverges from the germline sequence, so it may reflect a read error. The gene calls are TRBV28 and TRBJ2-5; D unresolved. Per the germline V gene, CDR1 is MDHEN and CDR2 is SYDVKM. The CDR3 runs to 12 residues. The chain's CDR3 is CASRRESNEQYF. In DNA form, the CDR3 reads TGCGCCAGCAGACGAGAGAGCAATGAGCAGTACTTC.

The CDR3 region is CASSLPLTGGTSSYNEQFF. The DNA for the CDR3 is TGTGCCAGCAGTTTACCGTTGACAGGGGGCACGAGCTCCTACAATGAGCAGTTCTTC. The genes are TRBV28 and TRBJ2-1, with 10 bases matching TRBD1. V dropped 2 bases and J dropped 0; count of bases not matched to a gene: 10. Germline CDR1 and CDR2: MDHEN and SYDVKM. This CDR3 has 19 amino acids.

V and J are TRBV15 and TRBJ2-5; no definite D call. CDR1 and CDR2 (germline): LNHNV, YYDKDF (reference sequence). The CDR3 is 12 amino acids. V dropped 0 bases and J dropped 11 bases, with 10 bases sitting between them. In DNA form, the CDR3 reads TGTGCCACCAGCAGAGACGGTAGATTACAGTACTTC. This codes for CATSRDGRLQYF. Looking up the rest from reference TRBV15 and TRBJ2-5 gives the full variable domain: DAMVIQNPRYQVTQFGKPVTLSCSQTLNHNVMYWYQQKSSQAPKLLFHYYDKDFNNEADTPDNFQSRRPNTSFCFLDIRSPGLGDTAMYLCATSRDGRLQYFGPGTRLLVL.

The chain has TRBV7-2 and TRBJ1-2; TRBD1 matches at 7 bases. CDR3 size: 14 residues. CDR1 SGHTA and CDR2 FQGNSA come from the germline V gene. The J segment lost 6 bases and the V segment lost 3 bases, leaving 7 bases of the junction unmatched. CDR3 nucleotides: TGTGCCAGCAGCTTTCCGCGAAGGGGGCATGGCTACACCTTC. Encoded protein: CASSFPRRGHGYTF.

The gene calls are TRBV10-3 and TRBJ2-5; 7 bases agree with TRBD2. The CDR3 length is 12 residues. CDR1 and CDR2 (germline): ENHRY, SYGVKD. Trimming removed 8 bases from V and 3 bases from J; junction bases left unmatched: 3. Here the CDR3 reads CAIRGEEETQYF. In DNA, the CDR3 is TGTGCCATCCGGGGGGAAGAAGAGACCCAGTACTTC.